This record covers a single TCR beta chain. In its sample, this clonotype was seen a few times. It has no known antigen specificity. The record has no base qualities; no much larger clone is one base away. Based on the germline V gene, the CDR1 and CDR2 sequences are MDHEN and SYDVKM. V loses 6 bases at its end and J loses 5 bases; junction bases beyond the gene matches: 10. Including the terminal cysteine and phenylalanine, the CDR3 comprises 15 residues. Only the CDR3 DNA stays, 45 bases, in frame from base 1. This entry is derived from a study of early T cells in non-severe SARS-CoV-2 infection (dated by TCRdb to the early 2020s). Study-wide context: TCR sequencing used bulk RNA from unsorted whole blood, so alpha and beta chains could not be paired.

What the authors observed across the whole study: Matching against VDJdb was skewed toward anti-spike CD8 responses, likely underestimated virus-specific expansions, and missed private and CD4 specificities.

Library construction relied on 5' RACE. These reads were obtained on a NextSeq 500. To correct for sequencing error and PCR bias, the TCR library protocol tagged individual cDNA molecules with unique molecular identifiers. Sequencing covered both TCR alpha and beta chains, and within each sample the abundances of alpha and beta sequences were tightly co-correlated. Concerning the study's data processing: V gene, J gene and CDR3 annotation of TCR sequences was performed with Decombinator V4. TCRs were defined as expanded if a significant change between any two time points was detected under a Poisson model with p below 0.0001. TCR abundances were normalised to the total number of TCRs sequenced in each sample and reported as counts per million. MAIT TCRs were defined by TRAV1-2 paired with TRAJ12, TRAJ20 or TRAJ33, and iNKT TCRs by TRAV10 paired with TRAJ18. VDJdb, accessed 1 November 2021, was searched for CMV, EBV and SARS-CoV-2 annotated TCRs, excluding TCRs annotated for multiple antigens. TCRdb's own reprocessing of the public reads used fastp at Q25 and MiXCR and kept productive beta chains. Each CDR3 protein appears once, grouped with its most common genes and DNA. These V and J calls derive from TCRdb rather than the authors' analysis. The sample table lists 90,000 to 120,000 distinct CDR3 sequences, around 10% of them with a count of one. The leading ten clones occupy roughly 8% of the sample.

The study was a case-control design nested within a healthcare worker cohort in London, UK, with weekly nasopharyngeal swab PCR tests and blood sampling. Between 23 and 31 March 2020, the week of the UK lockdown, healthcare workers were enrolled and then followed up weekly for as long as 16 weeks. The rearranged chain carries TRBV28 and TRBJ2-1, and 7 bases in between align with TRBD1. Input material: whole blood. The receptor was isolated from an adult who was a healthcare worker with PCR-confirmed SARS-CoV-2 infection or an uninfected control (not recorded which). In nucleotide form, the sequence is TGTGCCAGCAGGAACAACAGGGGACGCAACAATGAGCAGTTCTTC. This translates into CASRNNRGRNNEQFF.